This TCR beta chain originates from a study of T cells in Graves' hyperthyroidism and ophthalmopathy. Background on the study: Initial diagnosis, before any treatment, was when peripheral blood was collected.

The CDR3 runs 14 residues. The germline CDR1 and CDR2 sequences are DFQATT and SNEGSKA (reference sequence). Trimming pared 1 base from V and 6 bases from J, leaving 13 bases between. This clonotype was detected once. Authors of the study amplified TCR beta CDR3 regions from RNA transcripts. An initial round of RT-PCR targeting the TCR CDR3 relied on the HTBI primer set. TCRdb processed the multiplex PCR reads anew with MiXCR; each CDR3 protein has one entry. The table lists under 300,000 distinct CDR3 sequences, roughly 15% of them singletons. The chain is built from TRBV20-1 and TRBJ1-5; possibly TRBD1 for D (6 bases). Specimen: blood. This sequence was found in a woman aged 50 to 60 with Graves' hyperthyroidism that later progressed to Graves' ophthalmopathy. The CDR3 bases are TGCAGTGCTAGAGGGAGGGACAACTCTCAGCCCCAGCATTTT. This encodes CSARGRDNSQPQHF.